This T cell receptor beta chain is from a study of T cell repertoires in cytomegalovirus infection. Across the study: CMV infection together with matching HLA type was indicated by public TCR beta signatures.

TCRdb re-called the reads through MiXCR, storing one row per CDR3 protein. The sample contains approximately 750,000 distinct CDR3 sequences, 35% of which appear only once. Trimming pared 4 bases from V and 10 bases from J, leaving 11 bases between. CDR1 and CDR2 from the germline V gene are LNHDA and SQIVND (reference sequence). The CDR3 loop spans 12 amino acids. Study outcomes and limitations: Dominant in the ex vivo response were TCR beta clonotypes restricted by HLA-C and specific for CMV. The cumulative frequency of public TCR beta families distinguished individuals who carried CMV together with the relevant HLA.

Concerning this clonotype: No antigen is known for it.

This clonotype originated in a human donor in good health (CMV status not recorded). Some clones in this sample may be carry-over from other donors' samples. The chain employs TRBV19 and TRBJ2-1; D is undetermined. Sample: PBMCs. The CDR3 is CASSTLAEEQFF. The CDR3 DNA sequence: TGTGCCAGTAGTACCCTTGCAGAAGAGCAGTTCTTC.